These 28 T cell receptor beta chains were sequenced from one sample in a study of blood T cells in healthy people across ages. Primers used in a second PCR of about 7 to 12 cycles were a sample-barcoded 5' primer and a J-beta primer mix. MiXCR, run by TCRdb on the 5' RACE reads, gives a single entry per CDR3 protein. The sample holds some 900,000 distinct CDR3 sequences, about 48% seen once. The sequencing input was blood. These receptors originate from a man aged 25 to 40 in good health.

Here the CDR3 DNA reads TGCAGTGCTAGAGGGCGGGGGGTCTACGAGCAGTACTTC. It encodes CSARGRGVYEQYF. The chain recombines TRBV20-1 with TRBJ2-7; 8 nucleotides agree with TRBD2. The CDR3 sequence is 13 residues long. The germline V gene encodes CDR1 DFQATT and CDR2 SNEGSKA (reference sequence). Trimming took 1 base from V and 3 from J; bases not matched to a gene: 2.

The J gene is TRBJ1-2, the V gene TRBV20-1; D is uncertain. Trimming took off 6 bases at V and 0 bases at J, with 8 bases between the two ends. CDR1 and CDR2 from the germline V gene are DFQATT and SNEGSKA (reference sequence). CDR3 length: 12 residues. CDR3 coding DNA: TGCAGTGCCCAACAGCCTAACTATGGCTACACCTTC. It is translated as CSAQQPNYGYTF.

This clonotype was picked up a small number of times. This chain links TRBV12-3 or TRBV12-4 with TRBJ2-4; D perhaps matches TRBD1 (6 bases). The ends were cut back, 6 bases at V and 8 bases at J, with 11 bases in the middle. This CDR3 has 12 amino acids. The CDR3 region is CASSHRVDIQYF. For the CDR3, the DNA is TGTGCCAGCAGCCACAGGGTCGACATTCAGTACTTC.

This chain connects TRBV7-9 to TRBJ1-4; 7 nucleotides line up with TRBD1. The V and J ends lost 6 bases and 4 bases, in that order; junction bases with no gene match: 5. Germline-derived CDR1 and CDR2 are SEHNR and FQNEAQ (reference sequence). The CDR3 is 14 amino acids. The CDR3 spells CASRSTGHNEKLFF. In nucleotides, the CDR3 is TGTGCCAGCAGGTCGACAGGGCATAATGAAAAACTGTTTTTT. The whole variable domain, filled in from reference TRBV7-9 and TRBJ1-4, reads DTGVSQNPRHKITKRGQNVTFRCDPISEHNRLYWYRQTLGQGPEFLTYFQNEAQLEKSRLLSDRFSAERPKGSFSTLEIQRTEQGDSAMYLCASRSTGHNEKLFFGSGTQLSVL.

The chain uses TRBV7-2 and TRBJ2-7, with 9 bases fitting TRBD1. In germline, CDR1 is SGHTA, CDR2 FQGNSA. Trimming removed 1 base from V and 3 bases from J; junction bases left unmatched: 4. The CDR3 totals 15 residues. CDR3 nucleotides: TGTGCCAGCAGCTTAGGCGGGACAGGGTTCTACGAGCAGTACTTC. Its translation: CASSLGGTGFYEQYF.

The chain couples TRBV2 to TRBJ1-2; 10 bases align to TRBD1. The CDR3 has 15 amino acids. J was trimmed by 4 bases and V by 4 bases; bases with no gene match: 6. Germline V gene sequence: CDR1 SNHLY, CDR2 FYNNEI. CDR3 protein: CASSGLRTGGYGYTF. In nucleotides, the CDR3 is TGTGCCAGCAGTGGTCTTCGGACAGGGGGCTATGGCTACACCTTC. The variable domain in full, with the rest retrieved from reference TRBV2 and TRBJ1-2, is EPEVTQTPSHQVTQMGQEVILRCVPISNHLYFYWYRQILGQKVEFLVSFYNNEISEKSEIFDDQFSVERPDGSNFTLKIRSTKLEDSAMYFCASSGLRTGGYGYTFGSGTRLTVV.

This clonotype was observed many times. This sequence joins TRBV20-1 and TRBJ2-1, with TRBD2 matching over 12 bases. V lost 6 bases to trimming and J lost 9 bases; unmatched junction nucleotides: 12. The V gene's germline CDR1 is DFQATT and CDR2 SNEGSKA (reference sequence). This CDR3 is 15 amino acids long. The CDR3 sequence: CSALTSGGSGGEQFF. The CDR3 DNA follows: TGCAGTGCCCTTACTAGCGGGGGGTCGGGCGGTGAGCAGTTCTTC.

The rearrangement links TRBV6-6 to TRBJ1-4, with D hard to call. Germline V gene data show CDR1 as MNHNY and CDR2 as SVGAGI (reference sequence). The CDR3 covers 14 residues. V lost 5 bases to trimming and J lost 8 bases, with 15 bases between them. The CDR3 loop reads CASSKTGFEEKLFF. The CDR3, as DNA: TGTGCCAGCAGTAAAACGGGCTTTGAGGAAAAACTGTTTTTT.

The DNA of the CDR3 is TGTGCCAGCAGTGTGCAGCGGGGGTACAATGAGCAGTTCTTC. Its translation: CASSVQRGYNEQFF. The chain couples TRBV2 to TRBJ2-1, with 8 bases identical to TRBD2. This CDR3 is 14 amino acids long. With V trimmed by 4 bases and J by 4 bases, 3 bases remained unmatched. Germline V lookup: CDR1 SNHLY, CDR2 FYNNEI.

The rearrangement uses TRBV6-1 and TRBJ2-3; D remains ambiguous. Germline V lookup: CDR1 MNHNS, CDR2 SASEGT. Trimming took off 6 bases at V and 0 bases at J, with 10 bases between the two ends. CDR3 length: 14 amino acids. Here the CDR3 DNA reads TGTGCCAGCAGACTTACCCTGAGCACAGATACGCAGTATTTT. Amino acid sequence: CASRLTLSTDTQYF.

The gene calls are TRBV7-2 and TRBJ2-3, with TRBD2 matching over 9 bases. The J segment lost 10 bases and the V segment lost 1 base, leaving 9 bases of the junction unmatched. CDR1 SGHTA and CDR2 FQGNSA come from the germline V gene. This CDR3 is built from 15 residues. This chain's CDR3 is CASSLDSGGTEAQYF. The CDR3 DNA sequence: TGTGCCAGCAGCTTAGATAGCGGGGGAACAGAGGCGCAGTATTTT.

This chain connects TRBV11-2 to TRBJ2-7; D is unresolved. CDR1 SGHAT and CDR2 FQNNGV come from the germline V gene. The CDR3 sequence is 14 residues long. Trimming took 1 base from V and 4 from J, leaving 11 bases between them. The CDR3 DNA is TGTGCCAGCAGCTTAGTGGTGCAGCCTTACGAGCAGTACTTC. Protein sequence: CASSLVVQPYEQYF. Complete variable domain (other parts from reference TRBV11-2 and TRBJ2-7): EAGVAQSPRYKIIEKRQSVAFWCNPISGHATLYWYQQILGQGPKLLIQFQNNGVVDDSQLPKDRFSAERLKGVDSTLKIQPAKLEDSAVYLCASSLVVQPYEQYFGPGTRLTVT.

The chain carries TRBV5-1 and TRBJ2-7; D is undetermined. Germline values: CDR1 SGHRS, CDR2 YFSETQ. The V and J ends lost 5 bases and 0 bases respectively, with 12 bases between them. The CDR3 is 14 residues long. The CDR3 nucleotides read TGCGCCAGCAGTTCCCTTGTGGGCTCCTACGAGCAGTACTTC. Residues: CASSSLVGSYEQYF.

The rearrangement joins TRBV6-2 or TRBV6-3 to TRBJ2-7; the D gene is possibly TRBD2 (6 bases). Per the germline V gene, CDR1 is MNHEY and CDR2 is SVGEGT. Trimming cost V 11 bases and J 1 base, with 15 bases left between them. This CDR3 has 13 amino acids. The CDR3 coding sequence is TGTGCCGTAAGGAGGGCCAGTTCCTACGAGCAGTACTTC. Translated: CAVRRASSYEQYF.

The chain couples TRBV11-1 to TRBJ2-1, with 12 nucleotides matching TRBD1. V lost 5 bases and J lost 6; bases outside the gene matches: 5. Per the germline V gene, CDR1 is SGHAT and CDR2 is FQDESV (reference sequence). This CDR3 is built from 15 residues. The CDR3 protein is CASSPRDRGPNEQFF. In nucleotides, the CDR3 is TGTGCCAGCAGCCCACGGGACAGGGGGCCCAATGAGCAGTTCTTC.

This clonotype appeared a few times. V gene TRBV24-1 combines with J gene TRBJ1-1; possible D gene TRBD1, 5 bases. The V gene's germline CDR1 is KGHDR and CDR2 SFDVKD. This CDR3 region has 16 residues. With 4 bases removed from V and 4 bases from J, the gap between germline ends came to 18 bases. This CDR3 is CATSDSTGSRSTEAFF. DNA of the CDR3: TGTGCCACCAGTGACTCAACAGGCTCAAGGAGCACTGAAGCTTTCTTT.

This chain connects TRBV6-1 to TRBJ2-1; D may be TRBD1 (6 bases). CDR3 length: 15 residues. Trimming removed 1 base from V and 2 bases from J, with 9 bases in between. Per germline, CDR1 MNHNS and CDR2 SASEGT. The DNA of the CDR3 is TGTGCCAGCAGTGAAGAGCCAGGGGCCTACAATGAGCAGTTCTTC. As protein: CASSEEPGAYNEQFF.

This clonotype has a handful of counts. The gene calls are TRBV20-1 and TRBJ2-3; the match to TRBD2 covers 8 bases. Germline-derived CDR1 and CDR2 are DFQATT and SNEGSKA (reference sequence). After removal of 3 bases from V and 2 bases from J, the junction contained 4 bases not matched to a gene. The CDR3 has 14 amino acids. The CDR3 is CSARAGGATDTQYF. CDR3 DNA sequence: TGCAGTGCTAGGGCCGGGGGGGCCACAGATACGCAGTATTTT.

This clonotype was observed many times. The chain carries TRBV5-1 and TRBJ1-3; TRBD1 aligns across 8 bases. The CDR3 length is 15 residues. Germline values: CDR1 SGHRS, CDR2 YFSETQ. Germline trimming cut 0 bases from V and 4 bases from J; bases unmatched to any gene: 3. CDR3: CASSLDRGGGNTIYF. The CDR3, as DNA: TGCGCCAGCAGCTTGGACAGGGGGGGCGGAAACACCATATATTTT.

In its sample, this clonotype was seen a few times. The chain links TRBV12-3 or TRBV12-4 to TRBJ2-1; 11 nucleotides line up with TRBD2. The CDR3 is 17 residues long. V gave up 0 bases and J gave up 4 bases; unmatched junction bases: 5. CDR3 nucleotide sequence: TGTGCCAGCAGTTTAGCAATAGCGGGGGGGAGGTACAATGAGCAGTTCTTC. The encoded protein is CASSLAIAGGRYNEQFF.

The chain couples TRBV5-6 to TRBJ2-5, with TRBD2 identical over 14 bases. The CDR3 length is 16 residues. Germline lookup yields CDR1 SGHDT and CDR2 YYEEEE. V gave up 4 bases and J gave up 5 bases; unmatched junction bases: 7. The CDR3: CASSIGLAGGSETQYF. For the CDR3, the DNA is TGTGCCAGCAGCATTGGACTAGCGGGAGGTTCGGAGACCCAGTACTTC.

V and J are TRBV7-9 and TRBJ2-7, with 7 bases aligning to TRBD1. Germline values: CDR1 SEHNR, CDR2 FQNEAQ (reference sequence). V gave up 7 bases and J gave up 5 bases; unmatched junction bases: 8. CDR3 length equals 13 residues. CDR3 nucleotides: TGTGCCAGCAAAGGACAGGTTTGGGACGAGCAGTACTTC. Translating it yields CASKGQVWDEQYF.

The chain couples TRBV20-1 to TRBJ2-5, with no clear D. The CDR3 extends over 12 amino acids. The germline V gene has CDR1 DFQATT and CDR2 SNEGSKA (reference sequence). V dropped 3 bases and J dropped 1 base, with 6 bases sitting between them. CDR3 sequence (DNA): TGCAGTGCTAGCGTAAGCCAAGAGACCCAGTACTTC. It translates to CSASVSQETQYF.

This clonotype occurred a few times. The V and J genes are TRBV5-1 and TRBJ1-1, with D tentatively TRBD1 (5 bases). CDR1 SGHRS and CDR2 YFSETQ come from the germline V gene. V was pared by 7 bases and J by 5 bases, with 12 bases between. The CDR3 has 12 amino acids. The CDR3 DNA sequence: TGCGCCAGCGGTCGGGGACCGACTGAAGCTTTCTTT. This sequence encodes CASGRGPTEAFF.

This clonotype has only a few counts. The chain carries TRBV20-1 and TRBJ2-1, with D possibly TRBD2 on 5 matching bases. CDR3 length: 14 amino acids. V lost 5 bases and J lost 5, with 16 bases in between. In germline, CDR1 is DFQATT, CDR2 SNEGSKA (reference sequence). The CDR3 is CSADLRLANNEQFF. In nucleotides, the CDR3 is TGCAGTGCTGACCTAAGGCTAGCAAACAATGAGCAGTTCTTC.

V is TRBV25-1 and J is TRBJ1-4; 7 positions agree with TRBD1. After removal of 6 bases from V and 6 bases from J, the junction contained 13 bases not matched to a gene. Germline assignment: CDR1 MGHDK and CDR2 SYGVNS. CDR3 length: 16 amino acids. As DNA, the CDR3 is TGTGCCAGCAGCAGGGTTCGGAGGGGGCAAGATGAAAAACTGTTTTTT. It encodes CASSRVRRGQDEKLFF.

The chain is built from TRBV11-2 and TRBJ2-5; possible D gene TRBD2, 6 bases. This CDR3 contains 12 residues. Per germline, CDR1 SGHAT and CDR2 FQNNGV. With 6 bases removed from V and 11 bases from J, the gap between germline ends came to 16 bases. CDR3 sequence reads: CASRRGISEQYF. The CDR3, as DNA: TGTGCCAGCAGGCGGGGAATCAGTGAGCAGTACTTC. The full variable domain, completed using reference TRBV11-2 and TRBJ2-5, is EAGVAQSPRYKIIEKRQSVAFWCNPISGHATLYWYQQILGQGPKLLIQFQNNGVVDDSQLPKDRFSAERLKGVDSTLKIQPAKLEDSAVYLCASRRGISEQYFGPGTRLLVL.

In this sample, this clonotype turned up a few times. The chain couples TRBV12-5 to TRBJ2-1; D might be TRBD2 (7 bases). V was trimmed by 0 bases and J by 8 bases, leaving 23 bases between them. The CDR3 sequence is 18 residues long. Per the germline V gene, CDR1 is LGHNT and CDR2 is FRNRAP. CDR3 nucleotides: TGTGCTAGTGGTTTGGTACATATGGCGGGGGCGCAAGGCGATGAGCAGTTCTTC. This gives the protein CASGLVHMAGAQGDEQFF.